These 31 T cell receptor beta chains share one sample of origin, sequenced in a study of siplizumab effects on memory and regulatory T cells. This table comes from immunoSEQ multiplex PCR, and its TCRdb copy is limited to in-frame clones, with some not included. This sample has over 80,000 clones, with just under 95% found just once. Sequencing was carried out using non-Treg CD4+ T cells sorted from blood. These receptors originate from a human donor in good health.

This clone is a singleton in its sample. The chain's CDR3 is CASSRRLAGGRTDTQYF. DNA of the CDR3: TGTGCCAGCAGCCGACGTTTAGCGGGGGGACGCACAGATACGCAGTATTTT. The J gene is TRBJ2-3, the V gene TRBV4-2; 10 bases fit TRBD2. With V trimmed by 4 bases and J by 1 base, 8 bases remained unmatched. The length of the CDR3 is 17 residues. CDR1 and CDR2 from the germline V gene are LGHNA and YNFKEQ.

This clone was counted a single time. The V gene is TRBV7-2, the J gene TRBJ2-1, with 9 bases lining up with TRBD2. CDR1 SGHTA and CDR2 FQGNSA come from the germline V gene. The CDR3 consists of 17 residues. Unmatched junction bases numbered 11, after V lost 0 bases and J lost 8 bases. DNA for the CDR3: TGTGCCAGCAGCTTAGCGTTTGTTGGCGGGAGGGTAGATGAGCAGTTCTTC. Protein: CASSLAFVGGRVDEQFF.

This chain's CDR3 is CASSILSGRNRKDEQFF. The CDR3 nucleotides are TGTGCCAGCAGTATCCTTAGCGGGAGAAACAGGAAGGATGAGCAGTTCTTC. This chain uses TRBV28 with TRBJ2-1, with 9 positions matching TRBD2. Per germline, CDR1 MDHEN and CDR2 SYDVKM. This CDR3 comprises 17 residues. Trimming took 5 bases from V and 8 from J; bases not matched to a gene: 16.

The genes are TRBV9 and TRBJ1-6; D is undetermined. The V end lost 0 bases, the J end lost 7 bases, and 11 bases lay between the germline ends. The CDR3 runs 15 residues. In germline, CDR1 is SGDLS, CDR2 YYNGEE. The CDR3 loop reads CASSVEVSRNSPLHF. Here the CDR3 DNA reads TGTGCCAGCAGCGTAGAGGTCTCTCGGAATTCACCCCTCCACTTT.

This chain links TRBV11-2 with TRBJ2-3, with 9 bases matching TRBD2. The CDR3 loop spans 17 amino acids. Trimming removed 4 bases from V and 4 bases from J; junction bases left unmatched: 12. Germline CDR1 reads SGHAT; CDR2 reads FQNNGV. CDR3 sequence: CASSSRRAGGKSDTQYF. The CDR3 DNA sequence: TGTGCCAGCAGCTCCCGCCGGGCGGGAGGGAAGTCAGATACGCAGTATTTT. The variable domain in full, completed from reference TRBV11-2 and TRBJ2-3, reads EAGVAQSPRYKIIEKRQSVAFWCNPISGHATLYWYQQILGQGPKLLIQFQNNGVVDDSQLPKDRFSAERLKGVDSTLKIQPAKLEDSAVYLCASSSRRAGGKSDTQYFGPGTRLTVL.

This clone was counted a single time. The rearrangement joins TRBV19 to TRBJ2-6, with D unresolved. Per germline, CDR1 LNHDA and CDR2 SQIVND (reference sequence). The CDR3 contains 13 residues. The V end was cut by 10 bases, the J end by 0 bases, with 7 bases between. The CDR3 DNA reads TGTGCCACTACAGTCTCTGGGGCCAACGTCCTGACTTTC. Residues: CATTVSGANVLTF.

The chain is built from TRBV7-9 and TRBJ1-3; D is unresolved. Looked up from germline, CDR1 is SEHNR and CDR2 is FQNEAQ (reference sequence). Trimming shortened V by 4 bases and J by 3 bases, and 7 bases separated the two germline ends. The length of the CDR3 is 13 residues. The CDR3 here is CASSSGNGNTIYF. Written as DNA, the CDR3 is TGTGCCAGCAGCTCCGGAAATGGAAACACCATATATTTT.

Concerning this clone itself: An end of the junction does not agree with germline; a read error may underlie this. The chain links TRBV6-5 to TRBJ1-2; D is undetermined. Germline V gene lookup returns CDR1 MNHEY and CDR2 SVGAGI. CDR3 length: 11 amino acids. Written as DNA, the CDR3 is TGTGCCAGCAGCCCGTCCTTGACGCTCGCCTTC. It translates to CASSPSLTLAF.

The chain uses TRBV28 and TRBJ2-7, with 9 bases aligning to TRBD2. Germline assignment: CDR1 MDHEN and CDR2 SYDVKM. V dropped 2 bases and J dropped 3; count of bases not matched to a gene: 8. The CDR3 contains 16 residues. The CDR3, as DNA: TGTGCCAGCAGTTTAGCTCCTAGCGGGAAATACTACGAGCAGTACTTC. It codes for CASSLAPSGKYYEQYF.

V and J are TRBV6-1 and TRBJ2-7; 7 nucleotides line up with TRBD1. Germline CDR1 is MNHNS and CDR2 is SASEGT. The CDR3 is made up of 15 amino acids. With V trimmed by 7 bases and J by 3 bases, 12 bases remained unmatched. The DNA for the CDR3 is TGTGCCAGCATAGCCAGGACAGGAGCCATCTACGAGCAGTACTTC. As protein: CASIARTGAIYEQYF.

This CDR3 is CASSLNYEPGPGYTF. CDR3 nucleotides: TGTGCCAGCAGCTTAAATTATGAGCCAGGGCCTGGCTACACCTTC. The chain couples TRBV7-3 to TRBJ1-2; D might be TRBD1 (5 bases). In germline, CDR1 is SGHTA, CDR2 FQGTGA. The CDR3 length is 15 residues. Between the trimmed V and J ends, which lost 1 base and 7 bases, there was a span of 16 bases. Drawing the rest from reference TRBV7-3 and TRBJ1-2, the complete variable domain is GAGVSQTPSNKVTEKGKYVELRCDPISGHTALYWYRQSLGQGPEFLIYFQGTGAADDSGLPNDRFFAVRPEGSVSTLKIQRTERGDSAVYLCASSLNYEPGPGYTFGSGTRLTVV.

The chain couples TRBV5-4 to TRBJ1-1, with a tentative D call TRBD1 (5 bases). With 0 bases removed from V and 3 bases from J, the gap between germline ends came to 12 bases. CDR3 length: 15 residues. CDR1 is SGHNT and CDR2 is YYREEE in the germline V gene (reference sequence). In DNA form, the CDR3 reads TGTGCCAGCAGCTTGGGCATTGACAGCTACACTGAAGCTTTCTTT. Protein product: CASSLGIDSYTEAFF.

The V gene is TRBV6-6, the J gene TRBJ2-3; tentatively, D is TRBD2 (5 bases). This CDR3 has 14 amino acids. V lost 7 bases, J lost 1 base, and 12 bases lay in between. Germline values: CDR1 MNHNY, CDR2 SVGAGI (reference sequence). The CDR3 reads CASTQRGGTDTQYF. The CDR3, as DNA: TGTGCCAGCACCCAACGGGGAGGCACAGATACGCAGTATTTT.

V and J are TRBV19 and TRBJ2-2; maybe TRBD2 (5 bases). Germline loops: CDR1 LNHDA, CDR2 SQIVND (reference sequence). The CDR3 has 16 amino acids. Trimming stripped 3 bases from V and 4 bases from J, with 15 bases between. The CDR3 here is CASSMTGSSGTGELFF. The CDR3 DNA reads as TGTGCCAGTAGTATGACGGGATCCTCGGGCACCGGGGAGCTGTTTTTT.

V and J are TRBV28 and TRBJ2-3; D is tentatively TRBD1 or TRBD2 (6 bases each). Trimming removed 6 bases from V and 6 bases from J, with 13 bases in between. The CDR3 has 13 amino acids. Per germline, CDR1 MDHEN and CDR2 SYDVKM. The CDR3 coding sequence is TGTGCCAGCAGGGTGACTAGGGGGGATACGCAGTATTTT. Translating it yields CASRVTRGDTQYF.

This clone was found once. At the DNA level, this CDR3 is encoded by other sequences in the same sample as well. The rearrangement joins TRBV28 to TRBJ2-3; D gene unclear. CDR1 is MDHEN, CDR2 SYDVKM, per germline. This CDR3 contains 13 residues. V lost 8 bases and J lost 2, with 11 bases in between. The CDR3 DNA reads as TGTGCCAGCCGCAGGAGTTCCACAGATACGCAGTATTTT. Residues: CASRRSSTDTQYF.

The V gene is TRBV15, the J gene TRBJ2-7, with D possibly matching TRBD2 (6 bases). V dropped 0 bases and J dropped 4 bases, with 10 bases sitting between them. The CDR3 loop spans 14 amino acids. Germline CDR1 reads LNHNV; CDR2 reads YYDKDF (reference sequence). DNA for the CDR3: TGTGCCACCAGCAGAGATATGGGACTTTACGAGCAGTACTTC. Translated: CATSRDMGLYEQYF.

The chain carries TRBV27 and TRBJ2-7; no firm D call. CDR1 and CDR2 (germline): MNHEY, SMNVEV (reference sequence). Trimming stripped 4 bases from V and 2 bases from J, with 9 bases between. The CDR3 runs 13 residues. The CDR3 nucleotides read TGTGCCAGCAGTTCGTTACGACCCTACGAGCAGTACTTC. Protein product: CASSSLRPYEQYF.

CDR3 nucleotide sequence: TGTGCCAGCTGCCTGGGAGGGGGCGCAACTAATGAAAAACTGTTTTTT. Its protein product is CASCLGGGATNEKLFF. The rearrangement joins TRBV6-6 to TRBJ1-4, with 7 nucleotides matching TRBD1. The J segment lost 0 bases and the V segment lost 8 bases, leaving 9 bases of the junction unmatched. There are 16 residues in the CDR3. Germline V gene data show CDR1 as MNHNY and CDR2 as SVGAGI (reference sequence).

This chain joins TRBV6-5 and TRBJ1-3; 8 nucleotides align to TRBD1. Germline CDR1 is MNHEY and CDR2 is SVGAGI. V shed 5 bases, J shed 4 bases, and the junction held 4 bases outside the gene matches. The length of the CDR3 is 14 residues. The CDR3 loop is CASSGQGSGNTIYF. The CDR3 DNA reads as TGTGCCAGCAGTGGACAGGGCAGCGGAAACACCATATATTTT.

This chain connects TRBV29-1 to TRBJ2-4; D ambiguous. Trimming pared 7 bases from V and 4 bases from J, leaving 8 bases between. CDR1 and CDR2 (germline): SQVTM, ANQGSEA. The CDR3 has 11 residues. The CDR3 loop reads CSGNQKNIQYF. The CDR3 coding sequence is TGCAGCGGAAACCAGAAAAACATTCAGTACTTC.

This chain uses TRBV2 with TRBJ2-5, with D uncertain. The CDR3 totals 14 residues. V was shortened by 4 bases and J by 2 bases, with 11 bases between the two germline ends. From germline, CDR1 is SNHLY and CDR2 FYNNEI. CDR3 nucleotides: TGTGCCAGCAGTGGTCAACAGAGACAAGAGACCCAGTACTTC. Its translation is CASSGQQRQETQYF.

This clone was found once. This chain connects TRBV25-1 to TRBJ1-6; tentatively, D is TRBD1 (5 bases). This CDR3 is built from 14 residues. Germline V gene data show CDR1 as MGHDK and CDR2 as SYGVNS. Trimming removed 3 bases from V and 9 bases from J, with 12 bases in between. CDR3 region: CASSEVGARSPLHF. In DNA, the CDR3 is TGTGCCAGCAGTGAGGTCGGGGCACGTTCACCCCTCCACTTT.

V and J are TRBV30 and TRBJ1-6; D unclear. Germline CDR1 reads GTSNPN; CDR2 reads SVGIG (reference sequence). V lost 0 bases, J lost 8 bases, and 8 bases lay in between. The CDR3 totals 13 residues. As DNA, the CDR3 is TGTGCCTGGAGTGTATCACAAGATTCACCCCTCCACTTT. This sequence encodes CAWSVSQDSPLHF.

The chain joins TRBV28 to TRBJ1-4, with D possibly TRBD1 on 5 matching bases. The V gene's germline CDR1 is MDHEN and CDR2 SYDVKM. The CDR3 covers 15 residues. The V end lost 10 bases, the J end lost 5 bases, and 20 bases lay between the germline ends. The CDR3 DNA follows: TGTGCCACCAACCAAAACGGGGGGGGGAATGAAAAACTGTTTTTT. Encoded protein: CATNQNGGGNEKLFF.

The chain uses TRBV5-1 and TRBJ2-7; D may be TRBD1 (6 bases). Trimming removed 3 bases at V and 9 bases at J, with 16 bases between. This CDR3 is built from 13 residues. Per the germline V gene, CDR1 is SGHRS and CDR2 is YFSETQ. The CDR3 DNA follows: TGCGCCAGCAGCTGGATCGAACAGGGTGGGCAGTACTTC. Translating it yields CASSWIEQGGQYF.

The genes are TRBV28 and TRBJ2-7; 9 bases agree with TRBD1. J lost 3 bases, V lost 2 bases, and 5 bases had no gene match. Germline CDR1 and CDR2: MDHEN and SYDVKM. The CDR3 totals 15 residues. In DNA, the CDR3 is TGTGCCAGCAGTTTAAGTGGGACAGGGAGCTACGAGCAGTACTTC. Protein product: CASSLSGTGSYEQYF.

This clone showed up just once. CDR3 nucleotides: TGTGCCATCAGTGCCCAGATCACCGGGGAGCTGTTTTTT. Translated, it gives CAISAQITGELFF. V and J are TRBV10-3 and TRBJ2-2; no definite D call. CDR3 length: 13 amino acids. V was cut by 4 bases and J by 4 bases, with 7 bases left in between. CDR1 ENHRY and CDR2 SYGVKD come from the germline V gene.

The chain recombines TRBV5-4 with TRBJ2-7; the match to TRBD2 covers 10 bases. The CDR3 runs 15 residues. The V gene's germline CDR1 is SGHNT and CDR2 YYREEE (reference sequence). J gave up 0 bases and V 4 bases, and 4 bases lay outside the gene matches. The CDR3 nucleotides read TGTGCCAGCAGCGACAGCGGGAGGGGCTCCTACGAGCAGTACTTC. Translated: CASSDSGRGSYEQYF.

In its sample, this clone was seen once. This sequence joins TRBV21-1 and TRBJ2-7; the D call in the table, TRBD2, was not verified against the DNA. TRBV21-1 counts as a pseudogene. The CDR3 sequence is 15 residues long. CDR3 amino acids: CASPLLGTSSFEQYF. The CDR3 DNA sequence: TGTGCCAGCCCTCTTCTCGGGACTAGCTCGTTCGAGCAGTACTTC.

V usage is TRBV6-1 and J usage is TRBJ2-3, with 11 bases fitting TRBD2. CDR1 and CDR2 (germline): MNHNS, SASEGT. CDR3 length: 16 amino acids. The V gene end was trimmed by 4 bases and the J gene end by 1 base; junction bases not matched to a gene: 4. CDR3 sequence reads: CASSGRLAGRTDTQYF. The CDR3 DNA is TGTGCCAGCAGTGGAAGACTAGCGGGACGCACAGATACGCAGTATTTT.